This is a list of T cell receptor beta chains from one sample in a study of blood T cell repertoires in COVID-19. The method was immunoSEQ multiplex PCR; TCRdb's version includes in-frame clones alone and lacks a portion of them. The table has 180,000 or so clones, approximately 88% seen once. The material sequenced was peripheral blood. Source of these receptors: a woman aged 30 to 39 with acute or convalescent COVID-19. The CDR3 runs from the conserved cysteine through the conserved F or W. A D gene is named only where the DNA matches it firmly. The size of a clone is reported for some rows only, either as once, few or many, or as a class for expanded clones.

j_call,v_call,clone_size,d_call,cdr3_nt,cdr3_aa
TRBJ1-1,TRBV7-9,-,-,TGTGCCAGCAGCTTTGGCCCGATGGGCGAAGCTTTCTTT,CASSFGPMGEAFF
TRBJ2-7,TRBV20-1,-,-,TGCAGTGCTAGTCGTGGGCATTCCGAGCAGTACTTC,CSASRGHSEQYF
TRBJ2-2,TRBV4-2,-,TRBD1,TGTGCCAGCAGCTCCAAGCAGGGACAGGGGGCCCCCGAGCTGTTTTTT,CASSSKQGQGAPELFF
TRBJ2-7,TRBV4-2,-,TRBD2,TGTGCCAGCAGCCACCAAGAATTAGCGGGGAACTACGAGCAGTACTTC,CASSHQELAGNYEQYF
TRBJ2-3,TRBV19,-,TRBD2,TGTGCCACTCGGGCCGGGACTAGTTTGGATACGCAGTATTTT,CATRAGTSLDTQYF
TRBJ1-2,TRBV24-1,once,TRBD1,TGTGCCACCAGTGAGGGGGGGGACAGGGGAGTCTCTGGCTATGGCTACACCTTC,CATSEGGDRGVSGYGYTF
TRBJ2-1,TRBV29-1,-,TRBD2,TGCAGCGTTGGACTAGCGGGAGCCTACAATGAGCAGTTCTTC,CSVGLAGAYNEQFF
TRBJ1-6,TRBV5-1,-,-,TGCGCCAGCAGCTTGTTCGAGGGAACGAATTCACCCCTCCACTTT,CASSLFEGTNSPLHF
TRBJ1-3,TRBV7-2,-,-,TGTGCCAGCAGCTTAGTTCTGGGGCTCTCTGGAAACACCATATATTTT,CASSLVLGLSGNTIYF
TRBJ2-3,TRBV7-8,-,-,TGTGCCAGCAGCTTAGGCCAGACTGCCTATACGCAGTATTTT,CASSLGQTAYTQYF
TRBJ1-4,TRBV28,-,-,TGTGCCAGCCTTCCTAAGGGGGCAACTAATGAAAAACTGTTTTTT,CASLPKGATNEKLFF
TRBJ2-1,TRBV5-1,once,-,TGCGCCAGCACTCTCGGGAGTATATATGAGCAGTTCTTC,CASTLGSIYEQFF
TRBJ2-7,TRBV3-1/TRBV3-2,few,-,TGTGCCAGCAGCGCCTCTAGCGCCTCCGCCGAGCAGTACTTC,CASSASSASAEQYF
TRBJ2-1,TRBV27,once,-,TGTGCCAGCATGGGTTTGGCGGCTGAATACAATGAGCAGTTCTTC,CASMGLAAEYNEQFF
TRBJ1-5,TRBV30,-,TRBD1,TGTGCCTGGAGTCAGGGGGCAAGGAATCAGCCCCAGCATTTT,CAWSQGARNQPQHF
TRBJ2-1,TRBV12-3/TRBV12-4,-,TRBD2,TGTGCCAGCAGCCAAAGCGGGAACCAGTTCTTC,CASSQSGNQFF
TRBJ2-3,TRBV7-9,few,-,TGTGCCAGCTCCGGGGGAGTCACAGATACGCAGTATTTT,CASSGGVTDTQYF
TRBJ1-1,TRBV3-1/TRBV3-2,-,-,TGTGCCAGCAGCCTCCGTAATAGGAACACTGAAGCTTTCTTT,CASSLRNRNTEAFF
TRBJ1-5,TRBV2,-,-,TGTGCCTCCAGACAGCCCAATCAGCCCCAGCATTTT,CASRQPNQPQHF
TRBJ2-5,TRBV4-2,-,TRBD2,TGTGCCAGCAGCCCGCTAAGCCTAGCGGGAGAGACCCAGTACTTC,CASSPLSLAGETQYF
TRBJ2-7,TRBV28,-,-,TGTGCCAGCAAAGAAGCGGGCCTCTACGAGCAGTACTTC,CASKEAGLYEQYF
TRBJ1-5,TRBV6-6,-,-,TGTGCCAGCGGGGAGGGCAATCAGCCCCAGCATTTT,CASGEGNQPQHF
TRBJ2-7,TRBV6-5,-,-,TGTGCCAGCGGCAGTTACTACGAGCAGTACTTC,CASGSYYEQYF
TRBJ1-1,TRBV3-1/TRBV3-2,-,-,TGTGCCAGCGGGGGCGCGAACACTGAAGCTTTCTTT,CASGGANTEAFF
TRBJ1-6,TRBV5-1,-,TRBD1,TGCGCCAGCACCCCGGGACAGGGTCTCACACCCCTCCACTTT,CASTPGQGLTPLHF
TRBJ2-5,TRBV19,-,-,TGTGCCAGTAGCGCACGGGGGACAGCAGAGACCCAGTACTTC,CASSARGTAETQYF
TRBJ1-2,TRBV3-1/TRBV3-2,-,TRBD1,TGTGCCAGCAGCCAAGCTGGACAGGGGGATGTTGGGAGCTTC,CASSQAGQGDVGSF
TRBJ2-1,TRBV5-1,-,-,TGCGCCAGCAGCTTGGTTTGGGTGGAGAATGAGCAGTTCTTC,CASSLVWVENEQFF
TRBJ2-1,TRBV10-1,-,TRBD2,TGCGCCAGCAGTGAAGTAGCGGGAGCGGACAATGAGCAGTTCTTC,CASSEVAGADNEQFF
TRBJ1-1,TRBV19,-,-,TGTGCCAGTAGTCCACAGGGTACCACTGAAGCTTTCTTT,CASSPQGTTEAFF
TRBJ1-1,TRBV28,-,-,TGTGCCATCACGGGGGGAAGAGACACTGAAGCTTTCTTT,CAITGGRDTEAFF
TRBJ2-1,TRBV7-2,-,TRBD1,TGTGCCAGCAGCTTAGACAGGGGGCGCGTGAATGAGCAGTTCTTC,CASSLDRGRVNEQFF
TRBJ2-7,TRBV4-1,once,-,TGCGCCAGCAGCCAAGCGCCATCGAGCTCCTACGAGCAGTACTTC,CASSQAPSSSYEQYF
TRBJ1-3,TRBV19,-,-,TGTGCCAGTACCCCGGGAGGGCTCTCTGGAAACACCATATATTTT,CASTPGGLSGNTIYF
TRBJ2-1,TRBV10-1,-,TRBD1,TGCGCCAGCAGTGGCCCCGGGACAGGGGGCCTTCATGAGCAGTTCTTC,CASSGPGTGGLHEQFF
TRBJ1-1,TRBV21-1,-,-,TGTGCCAGTTCCCTCGCTGAAGCTTTCTTT,CASSLAEAFF
TRBJ2-1,TRBV6-2/TRBV6-3,-,-,TGTGCCAGCAGTTACCGCGGGCCGCCAGAAAACAATGAGCAGTTCTTC,CASSYRGPPENNEQFF
TRBJ2-4,TRBV6-5,-,-,TGTGCCAGCACCGTGTCCCCGAACGGGATAAACATTCAGTACTTC,CASTVSPNGINIQYF
TRBJ2-7,TRBV7-9,-,-,TGTGCCAGCAGCTTAACGGGAGCCGACTACGAGCAGTACTTC,CASSLTGADYEQYF
TRBJ2-7,TRBV10-3,-,TRBD1,TGTGCCATCAAAGGGACAGGGACGGGCGAGCAGTACTTC,CAIKGTGTGEQYF
TRBJ2-2,TRBV24-1,-,-,TGTGCCACCAGTGATCCCGGGGGGCCCTCCGGGGAGCTGTTTTTT,CATSDPGGPSGELFF
TRBJ2-5,TRBV5-1,once,TRBD2,TGCGCCAGCAGCTTGGTTGGGGGGGAAAAAGAGACCCAGTACTTC,CASSLVGGEKETQYF
TRBJ2-5,TRBV28,-,-,TGTGCCAGCAGTTTATTAACAGGGCGAGAGACCCAGTACTTC,CASSLLTGRETQYF
TRBJ2-7,TRBV5-1,once,TRBD1,TGCGCCAGCATCGGACAGGGGGCCCACGAGCAGTACTTC,CASIGQGAHEQYF
TRBJ1-5,TRBV6-5,-,-,TGTGCCAGCAGTCAGGGCCCCTCTCAGCCCCAGCATTTT,CASSQGPSQPQHF
TRBJ1-2,TRBV28,-,-,TGTGCCAGCGGCGGCGGAAACTATGGCTACACCTTC,CASGGGNYGYTF
TRBJ1-5,TRBV2,-,-,TGTGCCAGCAGTGTCAACCAGGGGCGTCCCCAGCATTTT,CASSVNQGRPQHF
TRBJ1-4,TRBV15,-,TRBD1,TGTGCCACCAGCAGAGCGGGACAGGGAAGGGAAAAACTGTTTTTT,CATSRAGQGREKLFF